The source of this TCR beta chain is a study of cytotoxic CD8 clonotypes in ibrutinib-treated CLL. Profiling relied on immunoSEQ multiplex PCR, and the TCRdb table lists in-frame clones only, not all of them. The data show under 35,000 clones, with over 55% seen just once and 45% to 65% held by the top ten. This CDR3 has 15 residues. CDR1 is MGHDK, CDR2 SYGVNS, per germline. V lost 2 bases to trimming and J lost 6 bases, with 16 bases between them. This chain links TRBV25-1 with TRBJ1-2; perhaps TRBD1 as D (6 bases). This specimen was PBMCs, taken after 24 months of ibrutinib treatment. The source is a human donor with chronic lymphocytic leukemia. CDR3 DNA sequence: TGTGCCAGCAGTGAAGCAACAGGGAGGATTGATGGCTACACCTTC. Protein sequence: CASSEATGRIDGYTF.